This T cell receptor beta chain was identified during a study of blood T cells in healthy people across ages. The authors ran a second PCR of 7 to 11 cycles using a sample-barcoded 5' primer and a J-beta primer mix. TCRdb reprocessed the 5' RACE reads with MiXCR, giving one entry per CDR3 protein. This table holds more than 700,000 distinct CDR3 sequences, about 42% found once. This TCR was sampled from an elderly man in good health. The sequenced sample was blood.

CDR3 sequence reads: CASSLADGQGVYEQYF. The CDR3 nucleotides are TGCGCCAGCAGCTTGGCCGACGGACAGGGGGTTTACGAGCAGTACTTC. This sequence joins TRBV5-1 and TRBJ2-7, with 10 bases aligning to TRBD1. The germline V gene encodes CDR1 SGHRS and CDR2 YFSETQ. The CDR3 runs 16 residues. Trimming removed 0 bases from V and 4 bases from J; junction bases left unmatched: 7. Filled out from reference TRBV5-1 and TRBJ2-7, the complete variable domain reads KAGVTQTPRYLIKTRGQQVTLSCSPISGHRSVSWYQQTPGQGLQFLFEYFSETQRNKGNFPGRFSGRQFSNSRSEMNVSTLELGDSALYLCASSLADGQGVYEQYFGPGTRLTVT.